This TCR beta chain came from a study of CD8+CD57+ T cells in acquired aplastic anemia. About the study: DNA from sorted CD4+ and CD8+ cells averaged around 3 ug.

CDR3 and TCR beta VDJ profiling relied on a genomic DNA template. Via MiXCR, TCRdb re-called the reads, giving one row per CDR3 protein. The table records about 470,000 distinct CDR3 sequences, about a third of them present only once. V was pared by 4 bases and J by 3 bases, with 9 bases between. CDR1 and CDR2 from the germline V gene are ENHRY and SYGVKD. The CDR3 loop spans 13 amino acids. CD8+CD57+ cell expansion had been shown by flow cytometry in patients chosen for sequencing. The genes are TRBV10-3 and TRBJ2-5; D gene ambiguous. This sequence was found in a human donor with aplastic anemia. Sequenced input: sorted CD4+, CD8+, or CD8+CD57+ T cells (not recorded which) from PBMCs. Here the CDR3 reads CAISGQVEETQYF. Written as DNA, the CDR3 is TGTGCCATCAGTGGGCAGGTTGAAGAGACCCAGTACTTC.